These T cell receptor beta chains were read from a single sample in a study of identical twins. A single record per CDR3 protein comes from TCRdb applying MiXCR to the 5' RACE reads. The repertoire holds 1.5 million to 2 million distinct CDR3 sequences, with about 31% as singletons. Sequencing input: cord blood. The receptors here all came from a newborn girl in good health. The CDR3 runs from the conserved cysteine through the conserved F or W. Fields, in order: CDR3 DNA, CDR3 protein, clone size, J gene, D gene, V gene. D genes are given only for firm matches. Expanded clones are given a class, and other clones once, few, many or no size at all.

TGTGCCAGCAGAATAGGGGTCACTAGCACAGATACGCAGTATTTT | CASRIGVTSTDTQYF | few | TRBJ2-3 | NA | TRBV28
TGCAGCGTGCCGGGACAGGCTATCAATGAGCAGTTCTTC | CSVPGQAINEQFF | few | TRBJ2-1 | TRBD1 | TRBV29-1
TGTGCCATCAGGCCAGGGGACACTGAAGCTTTCTTT | CAIRPGDTEAFF | NA | TRBJ1-1 | NA | TRBV10-3
TGTGCTAGCAGCCCCATTACGGGGCCCGGGGAGCTGTTTTTT | CASSPITGPGELFF | once | TRBJ2-2 | NA | TRBV7-7
TGTGCCAGCAGAAAGAATCGAGCGGAGCAGTACTTC | CASRKNRAEQYF | NA | TRBJ2-7 | NA | TRBV6-1
TGTGCCAGCATGGCTAAGGGTAACGTCAATCAGCCCCAGCATTTT | CASMAKGNVNQPQHF | few | TRBJ1-5 | NA | TRBV6-1
TGTGCCAGCAGTGCCCTGACTAGCGGGCCTAATACGCAGTATTTT | CASSALTSGPNTQYF | many | TRBJ2-3 | TRBD2 | TRBV25-1
TGTGCCAGCAGCCCACTCGAGATGAACACTGAAGCTTTCTTT | CASSPLEMNTEAFF | few | TRBJ1-1 | NA | TRBV5-5
TGTGCCATCAGTGAGTCGGGACAGGGGGCCGATCAGCCCCAGCATTTT | CAISESGQGADQPQHF | NA | TRBJ1-5 | TRBD1 | TRBV10-3
TGTGCCAGCAGGGGGACAGGTTTCGACGAGCAGTACTTC | CASRGTGFDEQYF | NA | TRBJ2-7 | TRBD1 | TRBV28
TGTGCCAGCAGCTTAGACGGCGACAGTAGGGCTTTCTTT | CASSLDGDSRAFF | NA | TRBJ1-1 | NA | TRBV7-2
TGCAGTGCTAGAACCCTACGGGGCCCAAATGAAGAGACCCAGTACTTC | CSARTLRGPNEETQYF | many | TRBJ2-5 | NA | TRBV20-1
TGTGCCAGCAGTGAGGCGGGGCCCATCCAAGAGACCCAGTACTTC | CASSEAGPIQETQYF | NA | TRBJ2-5 | NA | TRBV25-1
TGCAGTGCTAGAGACTGGACTAGCGGGACCTGGGGCGAGCAGTACTTC | CSARDWTSGTWGEQYF | few | TRBJ2-7 | TRBD2 | TRBV20-1
TGCGCCAGCAGCTTGGTGGGGGTCTACAATGAGCAGTTCTTC | CASSLVGVYNEQFF | few | TRBJ2-1 | NA | TRBV5-1
TGTGCCAGCAGTTTTTCGGCTAGGGAAAGCACAGATACGCAGTATTTT | CASSFSARESTDTQYF | NA | TRBJ2-3 | NA | TRBV12-3/TRBV12-4
TGTGCCAGCAGGGAGAGCACTACTAACTATGGCTACACCTTC | CASRESTTNYGYTF | NA | TRBJ1-2 | NA | TRBV2
TGTGCCATCAGGGGCGGGGGCCGTAGCACAGATACGCAGTATTTT | CAIRGGGRSTDTQYF | few | TRBJ2-3 | NA | TRBV10-3
TGTGCCAGCAGGTATAGCGGGACCTACGAGCAGTACTTC | CASRYSGTYEQYF | NA | TRBJ2-7 | TRBD2 | TRBV12-3/TRBV12-4
TGTGCCAGTGCCCCCCCTAGCGGGGGGGCCCATGAGCAGTTCTTC | CASAPPSGGAHEQFF | NA | TRBJ2-1 | TRBD2 | TRBV2
TGTGCCAGCAGCCAAGATTGGGACGATTACGAGCAGTACTTC | CASSQDWDDYEQYF | NA | TRBJ2-7 | NA | TRBV14
TGTGCCAGCAGCTCAGTCCCCGGCGGAATTCAGTACTTC | CASSSVPGGIQYF | NA | TRBJ2-4 | NA | TRBV11-1
TGTGCCATCTTGTCGGGGACTAGCGGGTACACAGATACGCAGTATTTT | CAILSGTSGYTDTQYF | few | TRBJ2-3 | TRBD2 | TRBV7-9
TGCGCCAGCAGTGAGACTAGCGTCGTAGATACGCAGTATTTT | CASSETSVVDTQYF | NA | TRBJ2-3 | TRBD2 | TRBV10-2
TGCGCCAGCAGGAGGGGTAGCCTCGAGGTGGAGACCCAGTTCTTC | CASRRGSLEVETQFF | NA | TRBJ2-1 | NA | TRBV5-1
TGCAGTGCTAGACAGGGGAGGGGGAACTATGGCTACACCTTC | CSARQGRGNYGYTF | NA | TRBJ1-2 | NA | TRBV20-1
TGTGCCGGCAGGGACAGGGTCGATCAGCCCCAGCATTTT | CAGRDRVDQPQHF | NA | TRBJ1-5 | TRBD1 | TRBV6-6
TGTGCCAGCAGCACTACACCGACATTATACAATGAGCAGTTCTTC | CASSTTPTLYNEQFF | many | TRBJ2-1 | NA | TRBV5-6
TGTGCCAGCAGCGCGGACAGGTATCAGCCCCAGCATTTT | CASSADRYQPQHF | few | TRBJ1-5 | TRBD1 | TRBV5-6
TGTGCCAGCGGCGGGAGGGCCCCATACAATGAGCAGTTCTTC | CASGGRAPYNEQFF | NA | TRBJ2-1 | TRBD2 | TRBV2
TGTGCCATCAGTGAGTCGCGGACAGCAATTAATGAAAAACTGTTTTTT | CAISESRTAINEKLFF | few | TRBJ1-4 | NA | TRBV10-3
TGCGCCAGCAGCATGGACTTTTACGTGCAGTACTTC | CASSMDFYVQYF | NA | TRBJ2-7 | NA | TRBV5-1
TGTGCCAGCAGTGTCGCGACAGTTAATTCACCCCTCCACTTT | CASSVATVNSPLHF | NA | TRBJ1-6 | NA | TRBV2
TGTGCCAGTCGGTTCTACTCCTACAATGAGCAGTTCTTC | CASRFYSYNEQFF | NA | TRBJ2-1 | NA | TRBV2
TGTGCCAGCCTCCGCACAAACACTGAGGCTTTCTTT | CASLRTNTEAFF | few | TRBJ1-1 | NA | TRBV2
TGTGCCAGTAGTGCTAGCCAACAAGAGACCCAGTACTTC | CASSASQQETQYF | NA | TRBJ2-5 | NA | TRBV19
TGCGCCAGCAGCTTGCCTGGGACAGGGAACGATGAGCAGTACTTC | CASSLPGTGNDEQYF | NA | TRBJ2-5 | TRBD1 | TRBV5-1
TGTGCCTGGAGTGTTCGGCGGTTTGAAGCTTTCTTT | CAWSVRRFEAFF | few | TRBJ1-1 | NA | TRBV30
TGCAGCGTTGAAGATCGGGGAAGCTCAAGGGGCGAAAAACTGTTTTTT | CSVEDRGSSRGEKLFF | few | TRBJ1-4 | NA | TRBV29-1
TGTGCCAGCAGTACCGCAGGGGGCAGAAACACCGGGGAGCTGTTTTTT | CASSTAGGRNTGELFF | NA | TRBJ2-2 | TRBD1 | TRBV11-1
TGTGCCAGCGGCTCAGGGGTGTCCAAAAACATTCAGTACTTC | CASGSGVSKNIQYF | NA | TRBJ2-4 | NA | TRBV28
TGTGCCACCAGCAGAGGACGGGGGGATGAGACCCAGTACTTC | CATSRGRGDETQYF | few | TRBJ2-5 | TRBD2 | TRBV15
TGTGCCAGCAGCTTAGGCTTACAGGGGACCAATGAAAAACTGTTTTTT | CASSLGLQGTNEKLFF | NA | TRBJ1-4 | TRBD1 | TRBV7-9
TGTGCCAGCAGCAGACTGGGGGCCTACGAGCAGTACTTC | CASSRLGAYEQYF | many | TRBJ2-7 | NA | TRBV4-2
TGTGCCAGCAGCCGGGGACTGGACTCCCCCTACGAGCAGTACTTC | CASSRGLDSPYEQYF | NA | TRBJ2-7 | NA | TRBV12-3/TRBV12-4
TGTGCCAGCAACCCCAAATGGGGGACCTTTAGTCAGCCCCAGCATTTT | CASNPKWGTFSQPQHF | few | TRBJ1-5 | NA | TRBV6-1
TGTGCCAGCTCACCAGTATCAGGAGAGACCCAGTACTTC | CASSPVSGETQYF | NA | TRBJ2-5 | NA | TRBV18
TGTGCCAGCAGCCAAGATTTGTCAGTATACGAGCAGTACTTC | CASSQDLSVYEQYF | NA | TRBJ2-7 | NA | TRBV4-2
TGCAGTGCTAGCCAGGCGACCCAGTACTTC | CSASQATQYF | few | TRBJ2-5 | NA | TRBV20-1
TGCGCCAGCAGCCAAGTATCGGGGGGATCCTACAATGAGCAGTACTTC | CASSQVSGGSYNEQYF | NA | TRBJ2-7 | TRBD2 | TRBV4-1
TGCGCCAGCACCATACAGGGAGGGGGCACAGATACGCAGTATTTT | CASTIQGGGTDTQYF | NA | TRBJ2-3 | NA | TRBV5-1
TGCGCCAGCAGCTTGGTAGCTGGTCCCCTTCACAATGAGCAGTTCTTC | CASSLVAGPLHNEQFF | few | TRBJ2-1 | NA | TRBV5-1
TGTGCCAGCAGCTTGAGGATATTTACAGGGTGGTACAATGAGCAGTACTTC | CASSLRIFTGWYNEQYF | NA | TRBJ2-7 | NA | TRBV5-6
TGCAGTGCTATGAGGGGGGGCAGGGGGCGGTCAGATACGCAGTATTTT | CSAMRGGRGRSDTQYF | NA | TRBJ2-3 | NA | TRBV20-1
TGTGCCACCAGTGACACGGGACAGAGCTATGGCTACACCTTC | CATSDTGQSYGYTF | NA | TRBJ1-2 | TRBD1 | TRBV24-1
TGTGCCAGCAGCCGGACAGGGGGCGCGGGAAGAACCTACAATGAGCAGTTCTTC | CASSRTGGAGRTYNEQFF | NA | TRBJ2-1 | TRBD1 | TRBV28